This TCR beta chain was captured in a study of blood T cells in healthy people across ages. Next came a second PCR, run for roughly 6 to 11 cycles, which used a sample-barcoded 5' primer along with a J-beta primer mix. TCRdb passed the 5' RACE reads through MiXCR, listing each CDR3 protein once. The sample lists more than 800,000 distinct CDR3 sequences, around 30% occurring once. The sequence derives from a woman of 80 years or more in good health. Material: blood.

CDR3 sequence reads: CASSLGLLTGNTIYF. Written as DNA, the CDR3 is TGTGCCAGCAGCTTAGGGCTGTTAACTGGAAACACCATATATTTT. The J gene is TRBJ1-3, the V gene TRBV7-2; D gene uncertain. CDR1 is SGHTA, CDR2 FQGNSA, per germline. V lost 1 base to trimming and J lost 2 bases, with 9 bases between them. The CDR3 covers 15 residues.